One sample yielded the 18 T cell receptor beta chains listed below, sequenced in a study of blood T cell repertoires in COVID-19. Method: immunoSEQ multiplex PCR; TCRdb's copy keeps in-frame clones and lacks some. The profile covers roughly 200,000 clones, with over 75% appearing a single time and over 15% taken by the ten largest. The specimen sequenced was peripheral blood. The receptors stem from a person aged 65-85 years with COVID-19, enrolled during active disease.

V gene TRBV13 combines with J gene TRBJ2-7; 7 bases map to TRBD1. J gave up 2 bases and V 6 bases, and 7 bases lay outside the gene matches. Germline V lookup: CDR1 PRHDT, CDR2 FYEKMQ (reference sequence). CDR3 length: 14 residues. CDR3 residues: CASRRTGDPYEQYF. The CDR3 region has the DNA TGTGCCAGCAGACGGACAGGTGATCCCTACGAGCAGTACTTC. The whole variable domain, filled in from reference TRBV13 and TRBJ2-7, reads AAGVIQSPRHLIKEKRETATLKCYPIPRHDTVYWYQQGPGQDPQFLISFYEKMQSDKGSIPDRFSAQQFSDYHSELNMSSLELGDSALYFCASRRTGDPYEQYFGPGTRLTVT.

The chain links TRBV18 to TRBJ1-2; the match to TRBD1 covers 8 bases. The V gene end was trimmed by 3 bases and the J gene end by 3 bases; junction bases not matched to a gene: 6. The germline gives CDR1 KGHSH, CDR2 LQKENI. This CDR3 contains 15 residues. The chain's CDR3 is CASSPLRGRDYGYTF. CDR3 in DNA: TGTGCCAGCTCACCGCTCAGGGGGCGCGACTATGGCTACACCTTC. Full variable domain (rest looked up from reference TRBV18 and TRBJ1-2): NAGVMQNPRHLVRRRGQEARLRCSPMKGHSHVYWYRQLPEEGLKFMVYLQKENIIDESGMPKERFSAEFPKEGPSILRIQQVVRGDSAAYFCASSPLRGRDYGYTFGSGTRLTVV.

This chain joins TRBV6-5 and TRBJ1-2; 7 bases align to TRBD1. From germline, CDR1 is MNHEY and CDR2 SVGAGI. Trimming cost V 4 bases and J 6 bases; bases outside gene matches: 2. The CDR3 runs to 12 residues. CDR3 sequence: CASSSRGNGYTF. Here the CDR3 DNA reads TGTGCCAGCAGTTCCAGGGGGAATGGCTACACCTTC.

The V and J genes are TRBV7-2 and TRBJ2-6; D remains ambiguous. Trimming removed 8 bases from V and 1 base from J, with 9 bases in between. The length of the CDR3 is 14 residues. Germline V lookup: CDR1 SGHTA, CDR2 FQGNSA. For the CDR3, the DNA is TGTGCCAGCGAGCCCGAATCTGGGGCCAACGTCCTGACTTTC. It encodes CASEPESGANVLTF. The full variable domain, in which reference TRBV7-2 and TRBJ2-6 provide the parts outside the CDR3, is GAGVSQSPSNKVTEKGKDVELRCDPISGHTALYWYRQSLGQGLEFLIYFQGNSAPDKSGLPSDRFSAERTGGSVSTLTIQRTQQEDSAVYLCASEPESGANVLTFGAGSRLTVL.

The gene calls are TRBV7-8 and TRBJ1-5, with D possibly matching TRBD1 (5 bases). The CDR3 is made up of 19 amino acids. Trimming removed 2 bases at V and 3 bases at J, with 23 bases between. CDR1 is SGHVS, CDR2 FQNEAQ, per germline. This CDR3 is CASSLFSGGRIEFNQPQHF. The CDR3 coding sequence is TGTGCCAGCAGCTTATTCTCGGGGGGACGGATCGAGTTCAATCAGCCCCAGCATTTT.

The rearrangement joins TRBV28 to TRBJ1-5; D not certain. In germline, CDR1 is MDHEN, CDR2 SYDVKM. This CDR3 region has 14 residues. The V and J ends lost 3 bases and 3 bases respectively, with 9 bases between them. The CDR3 loop is CASSLEQINQPQHF. CDR3 DNA sequence: TGTGCCAGCAGTTTGGAGCAGATCAATCAGCCCCAGCATTTT. The whole variable domain, remainder taken from reference TRBV28 and TRBJ1-5, is DVKVTQSSRYLVKRTGEKVFLECVQDMDHENMFWYRQDPGLGLRLIYFSYDVKMKEKGDIPEGYSVSREKKERFSLILESASTNQTSMYLCASSLEQINQPQHFGDGTRLSIL.

The gene calls are TRBV29-1 and TRBJ1-3; D ambiguous. V lost 6 bases, J lost 0 bases, and 12 bases lay in between. The CDR3 spans 14 residues. The germline V gene encodes CDR1 SQVTM and CDR2 ANQGSEA. CDR3 nucleotides: TGCAGCGTAGCCGGGATCTACTCTGGAAACACCATATATTTT. Translating gives CSVAGIYSGNTIYF.

The rearrangement joins TRBV30 to TRBJ1-2; 8 nucleotides agree with TRBD1. CDR3 length: 15 amino acids. Losses at the gene ends were 3 bases for V and 6 bases for J; bases not matched to a gene: 12. Germline V gene lookup returns CDR1 GTSNPN and CDR2 SVGIG (reference sequence). CDR3 nucleotides: TGTGCCTGGAGCTTATCCGGGCAGGGGGCAAATGGCTACACCTTC. Protein sequence: CAWSLSGQGANGYTF.

The chain employs TRBV2 and TRBJ2-2, with D uncertain. The V gene's germline CDR1 is SNHLY and CDR2 FYNNEI. The CDR3 is 13 amino acids. V lost 4 bases to trimming and J lost 1 base, with 4 bases between them. CDR3 sequence reads: CASSAQNTGELFF. The CDR3 DNA follows: TGTGCCAGCAGTGCACAGAACACCGGGGAGCTGTTTTTT. Full variable domain (remainder filled in from reference TRBV2 and TRBJ2-2): EPEVTQTPSHQVTQMGQEVILRCVPISNHLYFYWYRQILGQKVEFLVSFYNNEISEKSEIFDDQFSVERPDGSNFTLKIRSTKLEDSAMYFCASSAQNTGELFFGEGSRLTVL.

CDR3 protein: CASSQEASVRGRYEQYF. DNA for the CDR3: TGCGCCAGCAGCCAAGAGGCGTCCGTCAGGGGTCGGTACGAGCAGTACTTC. The rearrangement uses TRBV4-3 and TRBJ2-7, with D perhaps TRBD1 (6 bases). Germline-derived CDR1 and CDR2 are LGHNA and YSLEER. Trimming pared 0 bases from V and 4 bases from J, leaving 19 bases between. This CDR3 is 17 amino acids long.

J is TRBJ1-5 and V is TRBV21-1. TRBV21-1 is tagged as a pseudogene. The length of the CDR3 is 12 residues. This chain's CDR3 is CASAGENQPQHF. For the CDR3, the DNA is TGTGCCAGTGCCGGAGAGAATCAGCCCCAGCATTTT.

As DNA, the CDR3 is TGTGCCAGCAGCCAAAACAGGGGGCAGGCCGGGGAGCTGTTTTTT. Translation: CASSQNRGQAGELFF. The chain couples TRBV7-9 to TRBJ2-2; the match to TRBD1 covers 9 bases. Losses at the gene ends were 5 bases for V and 6 bases for J; bases not matched to a gene: 7. The CDR3 contains 15 residues. Germline CDR1 and CDR2: SEHNR and FQNEAQ (reference sequence).

The CDR3 nucleotides are TGTGCCAGCAGGACAGGGGGAGTCTATGGCTACACCTTC. It translates to CASRTGGVYGYTF. This chain connects TRBV27 to TRBJ1-2; TRBD1 matches at 9 bases. Trimming removed 6 bases from V and 4 bases from J; junction bases left unmatched: 3. The CDR3 has 13 amino acids. Per germline, CDR1 MNHEY and CDR2 SMNVEV (reference sequence).

The V and J genes are TRBV7-2 and TRBJ1-2; tentatively, D is TRBD1 (5 bases). Looked up from germline, CDR1 is SGHTA and CDR2 is FQGNSA. V gave up 5 bases and J gave up 2 bases, with 21 bases separating them. The CDR3 has 17 amino acids. CDR3 in amino acids: CASSRMTQAVGNYGYTF. CDR3 coding DNA: TGTGCCAGCAGCCGGATGACACAGGCGGTGGGCAACTATGGCTACACCTTC.

The J gene is TRBJ1-1, the V gene TRBV19; D call uncertain. The CDR3 spans 11 residues. Germline assignment: CDR1 LNHDA and CDR2 SQIVND (reference sequence). The germline V and J ends were trimmed by 2 bases and 6 bases, with 4 bases remaining between them. As DNA, the CDR3 is TGTGCCAGTAGTATACAATCTGAAGCTTTCTTT. Translating it yields CASSIQSEAFF.

This clone was seen just once. The rearrangement links TRBV10-3 to TRBJ2-7; 9 bases map to TRBD1. The germline V gene has CDR1 ENHRY and CDR2 SYGVKD. Trimming cost V 10 bases and J 2 bases; bases outside gene matches: 3. The CDR3 is 12 residues long. The CDR3 DNA follows: TGTGCCACCCGGACAGGGGCCTACGAGCAGTACTTC. It is translated as CATRTGAYEQYF.

The rearrangement uses TRBV3-1 (or the pseudogene TRBV3-2) and TRBJ2-7; the D gene is possibly TRBD2 (5 bases). Germline V gene lookup returns CDR1 LGHDT and CDR2 YNNKEL (reference sequence). V was shortened by 0 bases and J by 5 bases, with 14 bases between the two germline ends. CDR3 length: 15 amino acids. The CDR3: CASSQEWQLRDEQYF. The CDR3 nucleotides are TGTGCCAGCAGCCAAGAATGGCAGCTGAGGGACGAGCAGTACTTC.

This clone was counted a few times. The rearrangement links TRBV5-1 to TRBJ1-5; D gene unclear. The germline gives CDR1 SGHRS, CDR2 YFSETQ. Trimming shortened V by 4 bases and J by 7 bases, and 9 bases separated the two germline ends. The CDR3 runs to 12 residues. This CDR3 reads CASSDPGQPQHF. DNA for the CDR3: TGCGCCAGCAGCGACCCGGGGCAGCCCCAGCATTTT.